These 3 T cell receptor beta chains originate from one sample sequenced in a study of blood T cell repertoires in COVID-19. Produced via immunoSEQ multiplex PCR; TCRdb's table is partial and in-frame only. The sample has tens of thousands of clones, 80% seen once. Sequencing was done on a sample of peripheral blood. The receptors originated from an older woman with acute or convalescent COVID-19.

This chain links TRBV27 with TRBJ2-7; TRBD2 matches at 12 bases. V lost 6 bases to trimming and J lost 3 bases; unmatched junction nucleotides: 6. The CDR3 totals 15 residues. Germline V gene sequence: CDR1 MNHEY, CDR2 SMNVEV (reference sequence). This chain's CDR3 is CASRGQTSGGYEQYF. CDR3 in DNA: TGTGCCAGCAGGGGACAGACTAGCGGGGGCTACGAGCAGTACTTC.

This chain connects TRBV5-5 to TRBJ1-4; 9 positions agree with TRBD1. The germline gives CDR1 SGHKS, CDR2 YYEKEE (reference sequence). V shed 4 bases, J shed 8 bases, and the junction held 6 bases outside the gene matches. The CDR3 spans 14 residues. The CDR3 region is CASSPGQGGEKLFF. The CDR3 bases are TGTGCCAGCAGCCCGGGACAGGGAGGCGAAAAACTGTTTTTT.

This rearrangement joins TRBV5-1 to TRBJ2-1; 8 bases line up with TRBD2. This CDR3 is 16 amino acids long. V lost 0 bases, J lost 3 bases, and 5 bases stayed unmatched. Germline values: CDR1 SGHRS, CDR2 YFSETQ. CDR3 DNA sequence: TGCGCCAGCAGCTTGGTTGCGGGAGGCCTCTACAATGAGCAGTTCTTC. It codes for CASSLVAGGLYNEQFF. Combining the CDR3 with reference TRBV5-1 and TRBJ2-1 gives the whole variable domain KAGVTQTPRYLIKTRGQQVTLSCSPISGHRSVSWYQQTPGQGLQFLFEYFSETQRNKGNFPGRFSGRQFSNSRSEMNVSTLELGDSALYLCASSLVAGGLYNEQFFGPGTRLTVL.